Here is one T cell receptor beta chain with its context. These data originate in a study of OX40 agonist ivuxolimab in advanced cancers. The germline V gene encodes CDR1 LNHDA and CDR2 SQIVND (reference sequence). Trimming removed 6 bases at V and 7 bases at J, with 13 bases between. The CDR3 has 13 residues. Some clones are missing from TCRdb's copy, which holds only in-frame ones; the method was immunoSEQ multiplex PCR. The sample lists roughly 50,000 clones; approximately 89% were seen once. This TCR came from an adult with an advanced solid tumor such as melanoma, head and neck, liver or kidney cancer. This chain connects TRBV19 to TRBJ1-5; D possibly corresponds to TRBD1 (6 bases). The specimen was CD4+ or CD8+ T cells sorted from blood, collected in a trial of the OX40 agonist ivuxolimab. CDR3 nucleotide sequence: TGTGCCAGTAGCACAGGGCTGGGACAGCCCCAGCATTTT. Encoded protein: CASSTGLGQPQHF.